This T cell receptor beta chain was profiled in a study of T cells after yellow fever vaccination (dated by TCRdb to the late 2010s). Turning to the overall study: The SMART-Seq v4 Ultra Low Input RNA kit was used to prepare libraries from fractions with low cell numbers. To follow T-cell clones before and after both primary and booster YFV17D yellow fever vaccination, bulk TCR alpha and beta repertoires underwent longitudinal sequencing. Blood samples were taken at several timepoints before and after primary and secondary immunization, and bulk PBMC replicates and cell subsets were isolated. Two healthy male donors, one aged 18 to 30 and one aged 30 to 39 years, were included in the cohort.

Regarding this clonotype: Its target antigen remains unknown. No much larger clone exists at a distance of one base, and base qualities are not known.

Sequencing used an Illumina NovaSeq 6000. TCR cDNA was made using 5'RACE template switching, a step that added a universal primer site and unique molecular identifiers. cDNA synthesis was primed from both the TCR alpha and TCR beta constant segments. Library amplification used two PCR steps, and the second PCR step added sample barcodes and sequencing adapters. Sequencing of the libraries was done on either Illumina HiSeq 2500 (2x100 bp) or NovaSeq (2x150 bp). On the study's bioinformatics: MIGEC handled demultiplexing of reads and collapsing into UMI consensus sequences, while MiXCR performed V(D)J alignment. Vaccine-responding clonotypes were defined with edgeR using replicate PBMC samples, requiring FDR below 0.01 and a log2 fold change above 5 up to day 15. CD4 or CD8 identity was assigned to each bulk clonotype according to whether the clonotype was present at higher abundance in the sequenced CD4 repertoire or the sequenced CD8 repertoire. In-frame beta chains were kept once TCRdb had trimmed the public reads at Q25 with fastp and called clones with MiXCR. Duplicate CDR3 protein sequences are folded into a single record with the most common DNA and genes. These V and J calls rely on TCRdb rather than the paper's analysis. The sample table contains hundreds of thousands of distinct CDR3 sequences; only one count was recorded for approximately 18% of them. The top ten constitute roughly 19% of the sample.

The treatment or condition label, read with the paper, signifies: live attenuated yellow fever vaccine strain. At every blood-draw timepoint, two biological replicates of bulk PBMCs were collected. A standard Ficoll-Paque protocol was used to isolate PBMCs from peripheral blood. TriZol was used to extract RNA from bulk PBMCs, from CD4 and CD8 fractions, and from dextramer-positive and dextramer-negative fractions. Broader findings and caveats from the paper: After the booster, most clones that had expanded after primary vaccination were detected again (about 97% of CD4 and about 88% of CD8), suggesting broad maintenance of memory. Because the study included only a couple of donors, the extent to which the findings can be generalized is limited. Computational filtering was required because FACS-sorted repertoires could contain abundant contaminating clonotypes from the bulk population. The secondary T-cell response was found to be weaker but faster than the primary response, with a peak reached on day 5 rather than on day 15. A small share of clonotypes was detected in both CD4 and CD8 compartments, with the overlap likely arising from convergent recombination.

Trimming removed 2 bases from V and 6 bases from J, leaving 6 bases between the germline ends. CDR1 is given as MGHRA and CDR2 as YSYEKL, both from the germline V gene. The CDR3 contains 12 residues, cysteine and phenylalanine counted. CDR3 DNA is the only sequence kept; it has 36 bases, read in frame from the first base. Recombination linked TRBV4-1 to TRBJ2-3, with the D gene not confidently named. The material was PBMCs, obtained before the yellow fever booster vaccination. The clonotype was recovered from a man in his late teens or twenties who received the YFV17D yellow fever vaccine. The CDR3 sequence is CASSQRDDTQYF. The DNA reads as follows: TGCGCCAGCAGCCAAAGGGATGATACGCAGTATTTT.